Listed here are 32 T cell receptor beta chains from one sample, sequenced in a study of T cell repertoires in cytomegalovirus infection. TCRdb re-called the reads through MiXCR, storing one row per CDR3 protein. Here the sample spans a few hundred thousand distinct CDR3 sequences, over 15% being singletons. The source material was CD8+ T cells from PBMCs. Receptors originate from a human donor in good health (CMV status not recorded). Some clones in this sample may be carry-over from other donors' samples.

In DNA, the CDR3 is TGTGCCAGCAGTGAAGGGAGAACAGGGGGCACTGAAGCTTTCTTT. The encoded protein is CASSEGRTGGTEAFF. This chain connects TRBV2 to TRBJ1-1; 8 nucleotides align to TRBD1. This CDR3 has 15 residues. V lost 1 base and J lost 4; bases outside the gene matches: 5. Germline assignment: CDR1 SNHLY and CDR2 FYNNEI.

In its sample, this clonotype was seen many times. V gene TRBV27 combines with J gene TRBJ1-1; D not resolved. Germline V gene lookup returns CDR1 MNHEY and CDR2 SMNVEV (reference sequence). Trimming took off 2 bases at V and 10 bases at J, with 17 bases between the two ends. The CDR3 spans 14 residues. In nucleotides, the CDR3 is TGTGCCAGCAGTTTAAAACTCTGGGCCACCCCAGCTTTCTTT. It translates to CASSLKLWATPAFF.

Many counts were recorded for this clonotype. The chain joins TRBV28 to TRBJ1-6; TRBD1 agrees at 9 bases. CDR1 and CDR2 from the germline V gene are MDHEN and SYDVKM. CDR3 length: 15 amino acids. The junction had 6 bases not matched to a gene; V was cut back by 6 bases and J by 6 bases. The CDR3 bases are TGTGCCAGCAGGGAAACAGGGGGCGGTAATTCACCCCTCCACTTT. Encoded protein: CASRETGGGNSPLHF.

This clonotype was picked up many times. The rearrangement joins TRBV7-6 to TRBJ2-1; TRBD2 might be the D (7 bases). Germline CDR1 is SGHVS and CDR2 is FNYEAQ. V was pared by 3 bases and J by 9 bases, with 15 bases between. CDR3 length: 14 residues. CDR3 in amino acids: CASSFRGGEGEQFF. CDR3 DNA sequence: TGTGCCAGCAGCTTTAGGGGGGGGGAGGGTGAGCAGTTCTTC.

This chain links TRBV6-5 with TRBJ2-7; no reliable D call. Trimming left V 6 bases short and J 3 bases short, with 9 bases between. The CDR3 is 12 amino acids. CDR1 and CDR2 (germline): MNHEY, SVGAGI. The CDR3 here is CASSSVGYEQYF. DNA of the CDR3: TGTGCCAGCAGCAGCGTAGGCTACGAGCAGTACTTC.

This clonotype turned up a few times. The genes are TRBV20-1 and TRBJ2-6; D might be TRBD2 (7 bases). The CDR3 loop spans 21 amino acids. Trimming cost V 3 bases and J 0 bases, with 27 bases left between them. Germline V gives CDR1 DFQATT, CDR2 SNEGSKA (reference sequence). The CDR3 coding sequence is TGCAGTGCTAGCCGGGAGGAGGGTCCGGGGCAGGGGACCTCTGGGGCCAACGTCCTGACTTTC. It translates to CSASREEGPGQGTSGANVLTF.

This clonotype has at least ten counts. The V and J genes are TRBV7-3 and TRBJ2-2; 7 bases are a match to TRBD1. CDR1 and CDR2 from the germline V gene are SGHTA and FQGTGA. Unmatched junction bases numbered 11, after V lost 4 bases and J lost 3 bases. The CDR3 contains 17 residues. The CDR3 DNA follows: TGTGCCAGCAGCTCACGACAGGGAGAGTATCACACCGGGGAGCTGTTTTTT. Residues: CASSSRQGEYHTGELFF.

The table lists this clonotype with a few counts. V usage is TRBV2 and J usage is TRBJ1-6; maybe TRBD1 (6 bases). The CDR3 extends over 16 amino acids. Germline V lookup: CDR1 SNHLY, CDR2 FYNNEI. With 9 bases removed from V and 7 bases from J, the gap between germline ends came to 22 bases. The CDR3 loop is CARDTTTTGINSPLHF. Here the CDR3 DNA reads TGTGCCAGGGACACGACCACTACAGGGATAAATTCACCCCTCCACTTT.

The genes are TRBV12-3 or TRBV12-4 and TRBJ1-5; 7 nucleotides agree with TRBD1. The V and J ends lost 7 bases and 1 base, in that order; junction bases with no gene match: 10. This CDR3 comprises 16 residues. CDR3 amino acids: CASNIEQGRSNQPQHF. The CDR3 nucleotides read TGTGCCAGCAATATAGAACAGGGGCGAAGCAATCAGCCCCAGCATTTT.

This clonotype was seen many times. The chain combines TRBV7-2 with TRBJ2-5; perhaps TRBD2 as D (6 bases). Trimming removed 3 bases at V and 4 bases at J, with 18 bases between. The CDR3 is 16 amino acids. In germline, CDR1 is SGHTA, CDR2 FQGNSA. This CDR3 is CASSFSGLAIGETQYF. The CDR3 DNA reads as TGTGCCAGCAGCTTTTCGGGGCTAGCGATTGGAGAGACCCAGTACTTC. The whole variable domain, filled in from reference TRBV7-2 and TRBJ2-5, reads GAGVSQSPSNKVTEKGKDVELRCDPISGHTALYWYRQSLGQGLEFLIYFQGNSAPDKSGLPSDRFSAERTGGSVSTLTIQRTQQEDSAVYLCASSFSGLAIGETQYFGPGTRLLVL.

This clonotype was detected a few times. The rearrangement joins TRBV19 to TRBJ1-5; D uncertain. V lost 7 bases, J lost 2 bases, and 15 bases lay in between. CDR3 size: 15 residues. Germline CDR1 and CDR2: LNHDA and SQIVND (reference sequence). This CDR3 reads CASTYTAFGNQPQHF. In DNA form, the CDR3 reads TGTGCCAGTACCTACACAGCTTTTGGCAATCAGCCCCAGCATTTT.

This clonotype was seen more than once but under ten times. The gene calls are TRBV7-9 and TRBJ2-1; D uncertain. The CDR3 is made up of 15 amino acids. Germline CDR1 and CDR2: SEHNR and FQNEAQ (reference sequence). Trimming removed 7 bases at V and 3 bases at J, with 16 bases between. In nucleotides, the CDR3 is TGTGCCAGCACCCCCGGGCTCCCCATCTACAATGAGCAGTTCTTC. Protein: CASTPGLPIYNEQFF.

The chain employs TRBV6-5 and TRBJ2-2; D is undetermined. This CDR3 comprises 16 residues. V gave up 2 bases and J gave up 2 bases, with 12 bases separating them. In germline, CDR1 is MNHEY, CDR2 SVGAGI. CDR3 sequence (DNA): TGTGCCAGCAGTTACCGGTACAGCCAAAACACCGGGGAGCTGTTTTTT. Translated, it gives CASSYRYSQNTGELFF.

The table lists this clonotype with many counts. This chain uses TRBV29-1 with TRBJ1-1, with D possibly being TRBD1 (5 bases). This CDR3 spans 15 amino acids. Germline loops: CDR1 SQVTM, CDR2 ANQGSEA. Between the trimmed V and J ends, which lost 0 bases and 0 bases, there was a span of 11 bases. This CDR3 is CSVEDVRTMNTEAFF. CDR3 nucleotides: TGCAGCGTTGAAGATGTCAGGACAATGAACACTGAAGCTTTCTTT.

The chain is built from TRBV7-8 and TRBJ2-1, with D perhaps TRBD2 (6 bases). V was trimmed by 1 base and J by 10 bases, leaving 20 bases between them. The CDR3 contains 16 residues. Germline-derived CDR1 and CDR2 are SGHVS and FQNEAQ. This CDR3 reads CASSLGDSGRAREQFF. The CDR3 DNA reads as TGTGCCAGCAGCTTAGGAGACAGCGGGCGGGCCCGAGAGCAGTTCTTC.

Ten or more counts support this clonotype. The V and J genes are TRBV7-3 and TRBJ1-5; D call uncertain. CDR3 length equals 13 residues. V was pared by 1 base and J by 7 bases, with 8 bases between. The germline V gene has CDR1 SGHTA and CDR2 FQGTGA. CDR3 loop: CASSLSLGQPQHF. CDR3 coding DNA: TGTGCCAGCAGCTTAAGTCTCGGGCAGCCCCAGCATTTT. The variable domain in full, with the rest retrieved from reference TRBV7-3 and TRBJ1-5, is GAGVSQTPSNKVTEKGKYVELRCDPISGHTALYWYRQSLGQGPEFLIYFQGTGAADDSGLPNDRFFAVRPEGSVSTLKIQRTERGDSAVYLCASSLSLGQPQHFGDGTRLSIL.

The chain carries TRBV6-6 and TRBJ2-1; TRBD1 or TRBD2 may be the D gene (5 bases each). The germline V gene encodes CDR1 MNHNY and CDR2 SVGAGI (reference sequence). V was shortened by 7 bases and J by 0 bases, with 16 bases between the two germline ends. CDR3 size: 16 residues. The CDR3 nucleotides read TGTGCCAGCACCCGAACAGGACTTAGCTCCTACAATGAGCAGTTCTTC. It encodes CASTRTGLSSYNEQFF.

Ten or more counts support this clonotype. This chain uses TRBV7-2 with TRBJ1-1, with D uncertain. CDR3 length: 14 residues. Looked up from germline, CDR1 is SGHTA and CDR2 is FQGNSA. V gave up 5 bases and J gave up 3 bases, with 13 bases separating them. For the CDR3, the DNA is TGTGCCAGCAGCCAAGTCTCCCCATACACTGAAGCTTTCTTT. It yields the protein CASSQVSPYTEAFF.

This clonotype was counted a few times. V usage is TRBV20-1 and J usage is TRBJ1-5; D might be TRBD1 (5 bases). Germline-derived CDR1 and CDR2 are DFQATT and SNEGSKA (reference sequence). V dropped 6 bases and J dropped 6 bases, with 15 bases sitting between them. This CDR3 is built from 13 residues. CDR3 DNA sequence: TGCAGTGCACCTGAGGGGCAGGGTCAGCCCCAGCATTTT. Residues: CSAPEGQGQPQHF.

V and J are TRBV2 and TRBJ1-1; 9 positions match TRBD1. Germline values: CDR1 SNHLY, CDR2 FYNNEI. With V trimmed by 6 bases and J by 1 base, 6 bases remained unmatched. The CDR3 totals 15 residues. CDR3 protein: CASRWTGETNTEAFF. The CDR3 nucleotides are TGTGCCAGCAGATGGACAGGGGAAACGAACACTGAAGCTTTCTTT.

The chain carries TRBV12-3 or TRBV12-4 and TRBJ2-7; possible D gene TRBD1, 5 bases. The CDR3 is made up of 14 amino acids. Trimming cost V 5 bases and J 5 bases, with 16 bases left between them. DNA of the CDR3: TGTGCCAGCAGTGTCCAGGGAAGGGTCGACGAGCAGTACTTC. Its translation is CASSVQGRVDEQYF.

This clonotype was picked up many times. The chain has TRBV7-9 and TRBJ2-3; no clear D. The V end was cut by 9 bases, the J end by 3 bases, with 16 bases between. Germline CDR1 and CDR2: SEHNR and FQNEAQ (reference sequence). There are 14 residues in the CDR3. The CDR3 protein is CASTPRQQTDTQYF. The CDR3 DNA is TGTGCCAGTACGCCGAGACAACAAACAGATACGCAGTATTTT.

Notes on this clonotype: A junction boundary mismatches the germline segment, possibly from a read error. The gene calls are TRBV12-3 or TRBV12-4 and TRBJ2-4; 9 bases map to TRBD2. The CDR3 is made up of 15 amino acids. The CDR3 reads CASSQEGLAENIQYF. CDR3 bases: TGTGCCAGCAGTCAAGAGGGACTAGCCGAAAACATTCAGTACTTC.

This clonotype was seen a few times. V usage is TRBV4-1 and J usage is TRBJ2-1, with 7 bases aligning to TRBD1. Germline V gives CDR1 MGHRA, CDR2 YSYEKL. This CDR3 has 16 residues. The V and J ends lost 0 bases and 5 bases, in that order; junction bases with no gene match: 7. CDR3: CASSQEQGTENNEQFF. The CDR3 region has the DNA TGCGCCAGCAGCCAAGAGCAGGGGACAGAAAACAATGAGCAGTTCTTC.

This clonotype was found many times. J is TRBJ2-5 and V is TRBV7-8; weak D call: TRBD2 (6 bases). Germline V gene data show CDR1 as SGHVS and CDR2 as FQNEAQ. V was clipped by 0 bases and J by 3 bases, with 14 bases between them. This CDR3 comprises 16 residues. This CDR3 is CASSLAPLAREETQYF. Here the CDR3 DNA reads TGTGCCAGCAGCTTAGCGCCGCTAGCGAGGGAAGAGACCCAGTACTTC.

This clonotype has only a few counts. V is TRBV7-9 and J is TRBJ2-5; D is undetermined. Germline CDR1 is SEHNR and CDR2 is FQNEAQ (reference sequence). Trimming left V 3 bases short and J 5 bases short, with 7 bases between. The CDR3 is 12 amino acids. CDR3 sequence: CASSFLDETQYF. The CDR3 DNA sequence: TGTGCCAGCAGCTTCCTGGACGAGACCCAGTACTTC.

The V call is TRBV28, the J call TRBJ1-3, with 9 bases that match TRBD1. The CDR3 has 19 residues. J was trimmed by 3 bases and V by 4 bases; bases with no gene match: 16. Germline CDR1 and CDR2: MDHEN and SYDVKM. This CDR3 reads CASSSSMSGTGFYGNTIYF. CDR3 bases: TGTGCCAGCAGTTCTTCAATGAGCGGGACAGGGTTTTATGGAAACACCATATATTTT.

The chain recombines TRBV6-1 with TRBJ2-2; D is perhaps TRBD1 (5 bases). The germline V gene has CDR1 MNHNS and CDR2 SASEGT. The V gene lost 6 bases and the J gene lost 4 bases, with 15 bases spanning the gap. The CDR3 loop spans 15 amino acids. The CDR3 here is CASREWGSGTGELFF. Written as DNA, the CDR3 is TGTGCCAGCAGGGAGTGGGGCTCGGGCACCGGGGAGCTGTTTTTT.

This chain connects TRBV5-4 to TRBJ2-1; D is ambiguous. Germline V gene data show CDR1 as SGHNT and CDR2 as YYREEE (reference sequence). The V end lost 3 bases, the J end lost 5 bases, and 15 bases lay between the germline ends. The CDR3 length is 15 residues. The CDR3 spells CASSSVSGRDNEQFF. The CDR3 DNA reads as TGTGCCAGCAGCTCCGTGTCCGGCAGAGACAATGAGCAGTTCTTC.

This chain links TRBV7-6 with TRBJ1-1; D not certain. This CDR3 spans 14 amino acids. Trimming took off 3 bases at V and 3 bases at J, with 11 bases between the two ends. Per germline, CDR1 SGHVS and CDR2 FNYEAQ. The CDR3 here is CASSFGLRDTEAFF. In DNA, the CDR3 is TGTGCCAGCAGCTTCGGATTGCGGGACACTGAAGCTTTCTTT.

Points on this clonotype: This could be a read error, since a much larger clone is one nucleotide away. The CDR3: CASSLGVGETQYF. Written as DNA, the CDR3 is TGTGCCAGCAGTCTCGGGGTTGGAGAGACCCAGTACTTC. V and J are TRBV12-3 or TRBV12-4 and TRBJ2-5, with D possibly TRBD2 on 5 matching bases. The CDR3 sequence is 13 residues long. Trimming removed 5 bases from V and 4 bases from J, with 11 bases in between.

This clonotype appeared a few times. The J gene is TRBJ1-1, the V gene TRBV5-6; D possibly corresponds to TRBD1 (5 bases). Germline CDR1 SGHDT, CDR2 YYEEEE. V was pared by 0 bases and J by 11 bases, with 20 bases between. CDR3 length: 15 amino acids. The CDR3 nucleotides are TGTGCCAGCAGCTTGGAGAGGGGTTTACTAGGAGATGCTTTCTTT. Translation: CASSLERGLLGDAFF.